Presented here are 21 T cell receptor beta chains from one specimen sequenced in a study of T cells in Graves' hyperthyroidism and ophthalmopathy. TCR beta CDR3 region amplification was performed from RNA transcripts. HTBI primers were the set used in a first-round RT-PCR of the TCR CDR3. In TCRdb, the multiplex PCR reads were re-called with MiXCR into one record per CDR3 protein. The sample records fewer than 600,000 distinct CDR3 sequences, 11% to 15% being singletons. Sequencing was done on a sample of blood. The source of these receptors is a woman between 40 and 55 years old with Graves' hyperthyroidism.

V and J are TRBV20-1 and TRBJ2-3, with 12 bases matching TRBD2. The germline CDR1 and CDR2 sequences are DFQATT and SNEGSKA (reference sequence). The CDR3 covers 15 residues. V gave up 5 bases and J gave up 6 bases; unmatched junction bases: 9. The CDR3 sequence: CSAPRLAGEVDTQYF. The CDR3 DNA is TGCAGTGCTCCCCGACTAGCGGGAGAGGTGGATACGCAGTATTTT.

The J gene is TRBJ2-3, the V gene TRBV30, with D perhaps matching TRBD2 (5 bases). The germline V gene encodes CDR1 GTSNPN and CDR2 SVGIG (reference sequence). V dropped 2 bases and J dropped 1 base, with 13 bases sitting between them. The CDR3 has 15 amino acids. CDR3 residues: CAWSMTPAGTDTQYF. In DNA, the CDR3 is TGTGCCTGGAGTATGACCCCAGCGGGCACAGATACGCAGTATTTT.

Many counts were recorded for this clonotype. The chain has TRBV28 and TRBJ2-5, with D perhaps matching TRBD1 (5 bases). V dropped 5 bases and J dropped 4 bases, with 20 bases sitting between them. Per germline, CDR1 MDHEN and CDR2 SYDVKM. The CDR3 extends over 16 amino acids. CDR3 DNA: TGTGCCAGCAGTCCCTCGACAGCCAAAACGGGAGAGACCCAGTACTTC. This encodes CASSPSTAKTGETQYF.

Ten or more counts support this clonotype. V and J are TRBV2 and TRBJ1-2; 8 bases line up with TRBD1. The CDR3 is 17 amino acids. Germline V gives CDR1 SNHLY, CDR2 FYNNEI. Trimming at V came to 5 bases and at J to 1 base, leaving 12 bases not matched to a gene. The CDR3 DNA is TGTGCCAGCAGTACCCCAACCAAGGACAGGGATAACTATGGCTACACCTTC. Translated: CASSTPTKDRDNYGYTF. Complete variable domain (other parts from reference TRBV2 and TRBJ1-2): EPEVTQTPSHQVTQMGQEVILRCVPISNHLYFYWYRQILGQKVEFLVSFYNNEISEKSEIFDDQFSVERPDGSNFTLKIRSTKLEDSAMYFCASSTPTKDRDNYGYTFGSGTRLTVV.

This clonotype was seen a few times. The chain employs TRBV12-3 or TRBV12-4 and TRBJ1-6, with unresolved D. The CDR3 covers 16 residues. Trimming stripped 5 bases from V and 5 bases from J, with 16 bases between. As DNA, the CDR3 is TGTGCCAGCAGTACCACTCTGGACGGCCATAATTCACCCCTCCACTTT. Amino acids: CASSTTLDGHNSPLHF.

This clonotype was found many times. This rearrangement joins TRBV20-1 to TRBJ2-1, with TRBD1 as a possible D gene (5 bases). This CDR3 comprises 14 residues. V was clipped by 1 base and J by 2 bases, with 9 bases between them. Germline assignment: CDR1 DFQATT and CDR2 SNEGSKA (reference sequence). In nucleotides, the CDR3 is TGCAGTGCTAGAGGACAGTCGGCCTACAATGAGCAGTTCTTC. Amino acid sequence: CSARGQSAYNEQFF.

The chain uses TRBV11-2 and TRBJ1-2; 7 bases fit TRBD1. Germline V gene sequence: CDR1 SGHAT, CDR2 FQNNGV. CDR3 length: 14 residues. V dropped 5 bases and J dropped 4; count of bases not matched to a gene: 7. CDR3 nucleotides: TGTGCCAGCAGCCAGACAGGGCCCGCCTATGGCTACACCTTC. Translation gives CASSQTGPAYGYTF.

This clonotype has just a few counts. A much more abundant neighbour one base away suggests this may be a read error. J is TRBJ1-1 and V is TRBV11-3, with D perhaps TRBD1 (6 bases). The CDR3 covers 15 residues. Germline-derived CDR1 and CDR2 are SGHNT and YENEEA. In nucleotides, the CDR3 is TGTGCCAGCAGCGGTTGGACAGAGCTGAACACTGAAGCTCTCTTT. Protein sequence: CASSGWTELNTEALF.

V usage is TRBV7-9 and J usage is TRBJ2-3; tentative D call: TRBD2 (6 bases). Between the trimmed V and J ends, which lost 5 bases and 7 bases, there was a span of 25 bases. The CDR3 runs to 17 residues. Germline V lookup: CDR1 SEHNR, CDR2 FQNEAQ (reference sequence). The CDR3 protein is CASSPDRSGLPTHTQYF. The CDR3 DNA reads as TGTGCCAGCAGCCCTGATAGGAGTGGACTACCCACGCATACGCAGTATTTT.

The gene calls are TRBV7-2 and TRBJ2-7, with TRBD1 identical over 10 bases. The CDR3 loop spans 15 amino acids. The germline gives CDR1 SGHTA, CDR2 FQGNSA. With V trimmed by 5 bases and J by 2 bases, 6 bases remained unmatched. This CDR3 is CASSLGTGDTYEQYF. CDR3 sequence (DNA): TGTGCCAGCAGCCTTGGGACAGGGGACACCTACGAGCAGTACTTC.

Ten or more counts support this clonotype. The chain joins TRBV20-1 to TRBJ2-7; maybe TRBD2 (5 bases). In germline, CDR1 is DFQATT, CDR2 SNEGSKA (reference sequence). V lost 2 bases and J 3 bases, leaving 11 bases between the germline ends. The CDR3 spans 13 residues. The DNA of the CDR3 is TGCAGTGCTAGACCGGACTGGATCTACGAGCAGTACTTC. It codes for CSARPDWIYEQYF.

This clonotype was seen many times. This chain uses TRBV27 with TRBJ2-7; a weak D match, TRBD1 (6 bases). V shed 6 bases and J shed 7 bases, with 19 bases lying between them. The CDR3 has 14 residues. Per germline, CDR1 MNHEY and CDR2 SMNVEV (reference sequence). The CDR3, as DNA: TGTGCCAGCAGGGACGGGCAGGGGTATCGGGAGCAGTACTTC. Its translation: CASRDGQGYREQYF.

The chain is built from TRBV5-1 and TRBJ1-4; perhaps TRBD1 as D (6 bases). The CDR3 extends over 15 amino acids. Per the germline V gene, CDR1 is SGHRS and CDR2 is YFSETQ. V was cut by 3 bases and J by 4 bases, with 13 bases left in between. The CDR3 is CASSSRGSYNEKLFF. The CDR3 nucleotides are TGCGCCAGCAGCTCCAGGGGCAGCTATAATGAAAAACTGTTTTTT.

In this sample, this clonotype turned up many times. This chain links TRBV7-8 with TRBJ1-1; D not certain. Germline V CDR1 and CDR2: SGHVS, FQNEAQ. The CDR3 runs to 17 residues. V was pared by 2 bases and J by 1 base, with 17 bases between. The CDR3 reads CASSLSSRAGSNTEAFF. The DNA of the CDR3 is TGTGCCAGCAGCTTATCGTCTAGGGCAGGATCGAACACTGAAGCTTTCTTT.

As for this clonotype: A read error may be the cause here, since a much bigger clone is one base away. This sequence joins TRBV2 and TRBJ1-3; D unclear. The germline V and J ends were trimmed by 8 bases and 4 bases, with 21 bases remaining between them. The germline V gene has CDR1 SNHLY and CDR2 FYNNEI. The CDR3 runs 16 residues. Here the CDR3 reads CASVSGPYSGGNTIYF. CDR3 DNA: TGTGCCAGCGTGTCGGGCCCCTACTCCGGGGGAAACACCATATATTTT.

The chain joins TRBV18 to TRBJ2-3; either TRBD1 or TRBD2 may supply D (5 bases each). Germline CDR1 reads KGHSH; CDR2 reads LQKENI. V shed 1 base and J shed 2 bases, with 7 bases lying between them. The CDR3 has 14 amino acids. CDR3 nucleotide sequence: TGTGCCAGCTCACCACAGGGGACCACAGATACGCAGTATTTT. It encodes CASSPQGTTDTQYF.

In the case of this clonotype: A read error may be the cause here, since a much bigger clone is one base away. This chain joins TRBV7-2 and TRBJ2-2; 8 bases fit TRBD1. V shed 5 bases, J shed 6 bases, and the junction held 2 bases outside the gene matches. The V gene's germline CDR1 is SGHTA and CDR2 FQGNSA. This CDR3 has 13 amino acids. CDR3 bases: TGTGCCAGCAGCACACAGGGGGCCGGGGAGCTGTTTTTT. Protein sequence: CASSTQGAGELFF.

This clonotype was recorded a few times. The chain is built from TRBV9 and TRBJ2-7, with 7 bases that match TRBD1. CDR1 is SGDLS and CDR2 is YYNGEE in the germline V gene. The CDR3 length is 14 residues. Trimming removed 3 bases from V and 2 bases from J; junction bases left unmatched: 5. The CDR3: CASSAGQAAYEQYF. The DNA of the CDR3 is TGTGCCAGCAGCGCCGGACAGGCCGCCTACGAGCAGTACTTC.

This clonotype was detected a few times. The CDR3 is CASSLALSSDSYEQYF. For the CDR3, the DNA is TGTGCCAGCAGCTTAGCGCTTAGTAGCGACTCCTACGAGCAGTACTTC. This chain connects TRBV7-6 to TRBJ2-7; the D gene is possibly TRBD2 (5 bases). Germline V gene sequence: CDR1 SGHVS, CDR2 FNYEAQ. The ends were cut back, 0 bases at V and 0 bases at J, with 12 bases in the middle. There are 16 residues in the CDR3.

This clonotype was counted ten times or more. The chain carries TRBV2 and TRBJ2-5; D is unclear. Trimming pared 7 bases from V and 1 base from J, leaving 7 bases between. The CDR3 has 12 residues. The V gene's germline CDR1 is SNHLY and CDR2 FYNNEI. This CDR3 is CASKWLQETQYF. The CDR3 bases are TGTGCCAGCAAGTGGCTCCAAGAGACCCAGTACTTC.

A few counts support this clonotype. The chain uses TRBV6-1 and TRBJ1-6; tentatively, D is TRBD1 (5 bases). Trimming took 2 bases from V and 9 from J, leaving 11 bases between them. CDR3 size: 14 residues. Looked up from germline, CDR1 is MNHNS and CDR2 is SASEGT. CDR3: CASSEMSGVSPLHF. CDR3 coding DNA: TGTGCCAGCAGTGAAATGTCGGGGGTTTCACCCCTCCACTTT.